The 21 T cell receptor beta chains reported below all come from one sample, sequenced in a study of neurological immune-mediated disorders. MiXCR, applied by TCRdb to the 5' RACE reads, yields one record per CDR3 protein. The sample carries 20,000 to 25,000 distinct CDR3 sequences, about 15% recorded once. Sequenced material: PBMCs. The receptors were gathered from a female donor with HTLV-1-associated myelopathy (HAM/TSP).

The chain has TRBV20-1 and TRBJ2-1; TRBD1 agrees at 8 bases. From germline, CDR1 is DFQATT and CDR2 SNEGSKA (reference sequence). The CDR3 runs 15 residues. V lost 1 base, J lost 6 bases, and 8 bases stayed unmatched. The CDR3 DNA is TGCAGTGCTAGAGGTGACCGACAGGGGTTCAATGAGCAGTTCTTC. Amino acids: CSARGDRQGFNEQFF.

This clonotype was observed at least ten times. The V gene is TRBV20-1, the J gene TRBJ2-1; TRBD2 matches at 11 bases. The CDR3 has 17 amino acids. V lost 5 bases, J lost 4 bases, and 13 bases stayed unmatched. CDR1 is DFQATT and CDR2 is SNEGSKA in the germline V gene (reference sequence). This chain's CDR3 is CSARLAGTSQRYNEQFF. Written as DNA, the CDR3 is TGCAGTGCTCGACTAGCGGGAACCTCGCAACGGTACAATGAGCAGTTCTTC.

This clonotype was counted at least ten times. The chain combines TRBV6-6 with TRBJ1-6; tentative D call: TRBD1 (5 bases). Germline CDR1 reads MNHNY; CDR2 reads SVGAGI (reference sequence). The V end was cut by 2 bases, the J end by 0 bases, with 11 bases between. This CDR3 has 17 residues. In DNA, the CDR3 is TGTGCCAGCAGTTACACTGGACACTTCTCCTATAATTCACCCCTCCACTTT. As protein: CASSYTGHFSYNSPLHF.

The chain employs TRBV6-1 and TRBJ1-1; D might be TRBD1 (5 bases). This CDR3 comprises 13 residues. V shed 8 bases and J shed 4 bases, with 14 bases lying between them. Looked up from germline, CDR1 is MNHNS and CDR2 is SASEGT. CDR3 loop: CASHRHVLTEAFF. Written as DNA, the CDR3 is TGTGCCAGCCACAGGCATGTCCTCACTGAAGCTTTCTTT.

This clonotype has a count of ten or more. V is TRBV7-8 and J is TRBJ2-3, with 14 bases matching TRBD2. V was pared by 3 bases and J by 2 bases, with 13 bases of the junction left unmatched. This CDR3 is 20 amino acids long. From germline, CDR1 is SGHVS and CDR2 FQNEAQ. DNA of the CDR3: TGTGCCAGCAGCTTTATGTCCGGACTAGCGGGAGGCAGACTCACAGATACGCAGTATTTT. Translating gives CASSFMSGLAGGRLTDTQYF.

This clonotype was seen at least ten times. CDR3 sequence (DNA): TGCAGTGCTAGAGATAGGTTAGGGACTAGCGACCCCTACGAGCAGTACTTC. The encoded protein is CSARDRLGTSDPYEQYF. The chain is built from TRBV20-1 and TRBJ2-7; TRBD2 agrees at 10 bases. V lost 0 bases and J lost 2; bases outside the gene matches: 10. Germline values: CDR1 DFQATT, CDR2 SNEGSKA (reference sequence). There are 17 residues in the CDR3.

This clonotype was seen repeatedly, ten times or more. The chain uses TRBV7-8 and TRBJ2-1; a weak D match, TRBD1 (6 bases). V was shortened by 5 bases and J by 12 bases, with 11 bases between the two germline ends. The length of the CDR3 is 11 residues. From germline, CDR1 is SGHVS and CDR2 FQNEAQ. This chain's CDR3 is CASSPDRLQFF. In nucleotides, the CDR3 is TGTGCCAGCAGCCCTGACAGGTTGCAGTTCTTC.

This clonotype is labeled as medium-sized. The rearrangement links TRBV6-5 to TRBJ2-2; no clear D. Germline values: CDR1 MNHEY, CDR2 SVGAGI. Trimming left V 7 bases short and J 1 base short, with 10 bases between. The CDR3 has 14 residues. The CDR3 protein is CASMSAWNTGELFF. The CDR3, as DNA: TGTGCCAGCATGTCTGCGTGGAACACCGGGGAGCTGTTTTTT.

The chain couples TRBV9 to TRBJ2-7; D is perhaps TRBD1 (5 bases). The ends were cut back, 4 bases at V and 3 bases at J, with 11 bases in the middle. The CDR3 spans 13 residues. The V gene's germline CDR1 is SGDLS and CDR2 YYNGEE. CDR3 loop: CASSPTDSYEQYF. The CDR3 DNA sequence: TGTGCCAGCAGCCCTACTGACAGCTACGAGCAGTACTTC.

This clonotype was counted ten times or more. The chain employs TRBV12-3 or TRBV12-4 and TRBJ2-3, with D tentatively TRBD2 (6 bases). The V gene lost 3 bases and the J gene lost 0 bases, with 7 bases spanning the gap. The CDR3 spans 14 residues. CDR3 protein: CASSFSGSTDTQYF. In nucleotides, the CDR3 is TGTGCCAGCAGTTTTAGCGGTAGCACAGATACGCAGTATTTT.

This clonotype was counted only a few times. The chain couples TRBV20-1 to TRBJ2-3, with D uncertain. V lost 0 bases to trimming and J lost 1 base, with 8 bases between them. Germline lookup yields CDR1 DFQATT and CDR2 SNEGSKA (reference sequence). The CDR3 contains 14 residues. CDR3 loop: CSARDVVRTDTQYF. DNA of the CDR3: TGCAGTGCTAGAGATGTAGTGCGCACAGATACGCAGTATTTT.

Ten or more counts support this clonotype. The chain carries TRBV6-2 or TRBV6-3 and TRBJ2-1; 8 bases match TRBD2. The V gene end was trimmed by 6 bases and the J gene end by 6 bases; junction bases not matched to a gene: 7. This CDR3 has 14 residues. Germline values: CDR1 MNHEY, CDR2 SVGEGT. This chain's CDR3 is CASRRTSRGNEQFF. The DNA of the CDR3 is TGTGCCAGCAGGCGGACTAGCAGGGGCAATGAGCAGTTCTTC.

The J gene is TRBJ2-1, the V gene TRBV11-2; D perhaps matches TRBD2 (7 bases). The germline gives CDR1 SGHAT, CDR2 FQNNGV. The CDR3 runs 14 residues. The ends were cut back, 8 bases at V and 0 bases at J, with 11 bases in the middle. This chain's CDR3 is CASCGGPSYNEQFF. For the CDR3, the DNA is TGTGCCAGCTGCGGGGGCCCCTCCTACAATGAGCAGTTCTTC.

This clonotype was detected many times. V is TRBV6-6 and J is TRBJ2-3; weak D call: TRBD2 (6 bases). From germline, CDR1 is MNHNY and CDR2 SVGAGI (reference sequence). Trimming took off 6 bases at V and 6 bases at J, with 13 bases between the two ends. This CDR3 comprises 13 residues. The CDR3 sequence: CASRSGTFDTQYF. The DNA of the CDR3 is TGTGCCAGCAGATCTGGGACTTTTGATACGCAGTATTTT.

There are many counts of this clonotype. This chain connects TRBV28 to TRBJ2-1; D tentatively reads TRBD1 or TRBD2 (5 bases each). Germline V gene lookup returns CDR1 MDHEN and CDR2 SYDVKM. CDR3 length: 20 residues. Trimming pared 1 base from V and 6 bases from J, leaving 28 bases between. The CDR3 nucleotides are TGTGCCAGCAGTTTATTCCGAAACCCCCGGGGCGAGGGAGTACGCAATGAGCAGTTCTTC. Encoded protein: CASSLFRNPRGEGVRNEQFF.

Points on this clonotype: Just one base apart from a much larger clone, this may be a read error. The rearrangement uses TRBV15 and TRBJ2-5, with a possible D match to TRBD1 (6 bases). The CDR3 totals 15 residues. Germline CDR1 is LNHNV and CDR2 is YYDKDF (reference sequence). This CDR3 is CATNREGVRQETQYF. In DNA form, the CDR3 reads TGTGCCACCAACAGAGAGGGGGTCAGGCAAGAGACCCAGTACTTC.

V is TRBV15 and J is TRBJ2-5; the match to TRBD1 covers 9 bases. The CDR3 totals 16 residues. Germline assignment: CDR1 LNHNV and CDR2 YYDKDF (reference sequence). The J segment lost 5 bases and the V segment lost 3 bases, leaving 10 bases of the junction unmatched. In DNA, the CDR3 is TGTGCCACCAGCAGCGCCGGGACAGGGCGGTGGGAGACCCAGTACTTC. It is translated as CATSSAGTGRWETQYF.

In DNA form, the CDR3 reads TGCGCCAGCAGCTTGGATGGGGGGGCCATAGATACGCAGTATTTT. The encoded protein is CASSLDGGAIDTQYF. J is TRBJ2-3 and V is TRBV5-1, with D possibly TRBD2 on 7 matching bases. CDR1 is SGHRS, CDR2 YFSETQ, per germline. The CDR3 spans 15 residues. Trimming pared 0 bases from V and 5 bases from J, leaving 13 bases between.

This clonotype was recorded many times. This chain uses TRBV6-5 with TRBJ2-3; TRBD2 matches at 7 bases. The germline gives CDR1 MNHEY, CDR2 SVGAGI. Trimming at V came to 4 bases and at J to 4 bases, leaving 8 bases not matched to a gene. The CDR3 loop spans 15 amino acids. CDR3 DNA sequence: TGTGCCAGCAGTTTTGAGCGAGCGGGGCCAGATACGCAGTATTTT. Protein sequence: CASSFERAGPDTQYF.

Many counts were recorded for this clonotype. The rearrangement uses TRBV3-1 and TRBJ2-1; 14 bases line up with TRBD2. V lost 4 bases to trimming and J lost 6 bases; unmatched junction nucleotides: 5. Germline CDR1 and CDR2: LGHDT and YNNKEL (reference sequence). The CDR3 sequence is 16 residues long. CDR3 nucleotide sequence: TGTGCCAGCAGCCGCCGACTAGCGGGGGGGGGCAATGAGCAGTTCTTC. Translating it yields CASSRRLAGGGNEQFF.

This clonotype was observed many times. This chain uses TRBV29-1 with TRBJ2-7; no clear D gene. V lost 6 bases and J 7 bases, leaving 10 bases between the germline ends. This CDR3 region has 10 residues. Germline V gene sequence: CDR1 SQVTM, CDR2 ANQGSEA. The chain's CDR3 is CSVSVGEQYF. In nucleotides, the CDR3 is TGCAGCGTCTCAGTGGGGGAGCAGTACTTC.